The 9 T cell receptor beta chains below come from one sample, sequenced in a study of blood T cell repertoires in COVID-19. Some clones are missing from TCRdb's copy, which holds only in-frame ones; the method was immunoSEQ multiplex PCR. The sample consists of about 70,000 clones, approximately 88% of them appearing once. Sequencing input: peripheral blood. The receptors originated from a human donor in a cohort sampled during active COVID-19.

This rearrangement joins TRBV7-9 to TRBJ2-3; 7 positions agree with TRBD2. Per germline, CDR1 SEHNR and CDR2 FQNEAQ (reference sequence). Trimming cost V 8 bases and J 2 bases; bases outside gene matches: 1. The CDR3 length is 12 residues. This CDR3 is CASLADTDTQYF. The CDR3 DNA reads as TGTGCCAGCCTAGCGGACACAGATACGCAGTATTTT.

The genes are TRBV19 and TRBJ2-2; D is unresolved. V was clipped by 1 base and J by 5 bases, with 5 bases between them. There are 13 residues in the CDR3. Germline V gene lookup returns CDR1 LNHDA and CDR2 SQIVND (reference sequence). CDR3 loop: CASSIGGTGELFF. CDR3 nucleotides: TGTGCCAGTAGTATAGGAGGAACCGGGGAGCTGTTTTTT.

The rearrangement uses TRBV30 and TRBJ2-3, with a tentative D call TRBD1 (6 bases). V was shortened by 2 bases and J by 1 base, with 13 bases between the two germline ends. The germline V gene encodes CDR1 GTSNPN and CDR2 SVGIG (reference sequence). The CDR3 loop spans 15 amino acids. CDR3: CAWSISGARTDTQYF. CDR3 DNA: TGTGCCTGGAGTATTTCAGGGGCGCGCACAGATACGCAGTATTTT.

This sequence joins TRBV4-1 and TRBJ1-4; a weak D match, TRBD1 (5 bases). Per germline, CDR1 MGHRA and CDR2 YSYEKL. Trimming left V 4 bases short and J 0 bases short, with 12 bases between. The CDR3 spans 16 residues. CDR3 region: CASSPGGVTTNEKLFF. For the CDR3, the DNA is TGCGCCAGCAGCCCCGGAGGGGTTACAACTAATGAAAAACTGTTTTTT.

The chain is built from TRBV15 and TRBJ1-5, with 8 bases lining up with TRBD1. After removal of 5 bases from V and 3 bases from J, the junction contained 6 bases not matched to a gene. CDR1 LNHNV and CDR2 YYDKDF come from the germline V gene (reference sequence). The CDR3 contains 15 residues. The CDR3 DNA reads TGTGCCACCAGCGGTGGACAGGGCACCAATCAGCCCCAGCATTTT. Translating it yields CATSGGQGTNQPQHF.

The rearrangement joins TRBV4-2 to TRBJ2-7; D perhaps matches TRBD2 (6 bases). Germline CDR1 is LGHNA and CDR2 is YNFKEQ. The CDR3 length is 12 residues. V lost 1 base to trimming and J lost 6 bases, with 7 bases between them. CDR3 DNA sequence: TGTGCCAGCAGCCAAGTGGAGGGCGAGCAGTACTTC. Translating gives CASSQVEGEQYF.

This chain uses TRBV30 with TRBJ2-7; 8 bases fit TRBD1. Trimming at V came to 3 bases and at J to 2 bases, leaving 6 bases not matched to a gene. CDR1 and CDR2 (germline): GTSNPN, SVGIG (reference sequence). The CDR3 has 14 residues. The CDR3 nucleotides are TGTGCCTGGAGAGAAGGGACAGGAGCCTACGAGCAGTACTTC. It encodes CAWREGTGAYEQYF.

V usage is TRBV6-1 and J usage is TRBJ1-4; TRBD1 matches 8 bases. V lost 0 bases, J lost 6 bases, and 9 bases stayed unmatched. Germline CDR1 and CDR2: MNHNS and SASEGT. This CDR3 has 17 residues. CDR3 nucleotide sequence: TGTGCCAGCAGTGAAGCTGGACAGGGCCCATGGCATGAAAAACTGTTTTTT. It is translated as CASSEAGQGPWHEKLFF.

The chain carries TRBV4-2 and TRBJ2-7, with 9 bases lining up with TRBD2. This CDR3 comprises 14 residues. Unmatched junction bases numbered 3, after V lost 3 bases and J lost 3 bases. CDR1 is LGHNA and CDR2 is YNFKEQ in the germline V gene. CDR3 bases: TGTGCCAGCAGCCATTCTAGCGGGGACTACGAGCAGTACTTC. This encodes CASSHSSGDYEQYF.